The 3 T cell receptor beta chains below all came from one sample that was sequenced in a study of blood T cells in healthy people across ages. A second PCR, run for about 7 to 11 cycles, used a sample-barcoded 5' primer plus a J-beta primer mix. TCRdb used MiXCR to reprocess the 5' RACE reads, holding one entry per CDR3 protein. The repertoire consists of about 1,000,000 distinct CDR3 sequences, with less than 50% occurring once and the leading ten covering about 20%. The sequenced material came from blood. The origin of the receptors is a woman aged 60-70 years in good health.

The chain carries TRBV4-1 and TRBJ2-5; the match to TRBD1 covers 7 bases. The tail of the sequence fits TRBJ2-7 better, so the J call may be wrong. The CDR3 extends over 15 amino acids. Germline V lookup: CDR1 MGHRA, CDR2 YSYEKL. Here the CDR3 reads CASSQDVTGAYEQYF. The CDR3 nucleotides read TGCGCCAGCAGCCAAGATGTTACAGGGGCCTACGAGCAGTACTTC.

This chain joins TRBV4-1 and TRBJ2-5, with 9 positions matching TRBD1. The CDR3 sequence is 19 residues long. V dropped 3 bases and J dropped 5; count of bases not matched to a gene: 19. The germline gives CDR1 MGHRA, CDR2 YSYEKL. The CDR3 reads CASSHDGDREADLGETQYF. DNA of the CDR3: TGCGCCAGCAGCCATGACGGGGACAGGGAGGCCGATCTTGGGGAGACCCAGTACTTC.

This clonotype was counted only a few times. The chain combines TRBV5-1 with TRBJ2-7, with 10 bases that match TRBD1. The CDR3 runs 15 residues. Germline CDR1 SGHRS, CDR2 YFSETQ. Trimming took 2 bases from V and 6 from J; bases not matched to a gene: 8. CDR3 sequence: CASSLSLGQGPEQYF. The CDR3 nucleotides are TGCGCCAGCAGCTTATCCCTGGGACAGGGGCCCGAGCAGTACTTC.